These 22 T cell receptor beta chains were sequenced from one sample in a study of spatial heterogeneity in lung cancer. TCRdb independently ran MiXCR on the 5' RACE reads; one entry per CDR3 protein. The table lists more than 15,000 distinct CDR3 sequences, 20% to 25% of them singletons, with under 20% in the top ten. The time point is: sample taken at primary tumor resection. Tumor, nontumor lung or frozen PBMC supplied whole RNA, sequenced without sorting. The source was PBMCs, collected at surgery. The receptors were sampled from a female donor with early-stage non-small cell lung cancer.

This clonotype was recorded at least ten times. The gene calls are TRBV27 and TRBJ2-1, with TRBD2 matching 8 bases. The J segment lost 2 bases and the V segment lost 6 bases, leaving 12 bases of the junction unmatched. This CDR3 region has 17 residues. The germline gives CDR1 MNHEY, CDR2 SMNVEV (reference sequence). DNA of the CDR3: TGTGCCAGCAGGAACCCCGCTAGCGGGCTTACCTACAATGAGCAGTTCTTC. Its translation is CASRNPASGLTYNEQFF.

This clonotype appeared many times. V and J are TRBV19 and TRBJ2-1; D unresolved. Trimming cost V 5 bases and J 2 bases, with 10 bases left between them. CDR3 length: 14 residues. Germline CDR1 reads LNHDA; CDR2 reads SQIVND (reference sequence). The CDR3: CASSSPAAYNEQFF. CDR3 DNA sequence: TGTGCCAGTAGTTCCCCGGCCGCCTACAATGAGCAGTTCTTC. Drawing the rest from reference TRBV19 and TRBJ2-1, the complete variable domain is DGGITQSPKYLFRKEGQNVTLSCEQNLNHDAMYWYRQDPGQGLRLIYYSQIVNDFQKGDIAEGYSVSREKKESFPLTVTSAQKNPTAFYLCASSSPAAYNEQFFGPGTRLTVL.

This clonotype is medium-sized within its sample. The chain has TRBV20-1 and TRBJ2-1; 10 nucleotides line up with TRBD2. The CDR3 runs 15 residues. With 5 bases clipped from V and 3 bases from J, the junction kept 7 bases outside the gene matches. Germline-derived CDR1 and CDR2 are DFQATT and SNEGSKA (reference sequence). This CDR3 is CSARGLAGDYNEQFF. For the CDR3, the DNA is TGCAGTGCTCGGGGGCTAGCGGGGGACTACAATGAGCAGTTCTTC.

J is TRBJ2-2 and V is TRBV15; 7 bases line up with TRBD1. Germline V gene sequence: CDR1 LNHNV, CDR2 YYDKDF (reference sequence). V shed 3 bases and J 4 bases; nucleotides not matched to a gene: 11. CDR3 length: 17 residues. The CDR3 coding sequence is TGTGCCACCAGCAGGCCTGGAACAGGGGACGCCACCGGGGAGCTGTTTTTT. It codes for CATSRPGTGDATGELFF.

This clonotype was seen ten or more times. The CDR3 sequence is CSVVTLGGGTEAFF. CDR3 DNA sequence: TGCAGCGTTGTGACCTTGGGAGGTGGCACTGAAGCTTTCTTT. The rearrangement uses TRBV29-1 and TRBJ1-1, with D uncertain. From germline, CDR1 is SQVTM and CDR2 ANQGSEA. Trimming shortened V by 4 bases and J by 4 bases, and 16 bases separated the two germline ends. This CDR3 is built from 14 residues.

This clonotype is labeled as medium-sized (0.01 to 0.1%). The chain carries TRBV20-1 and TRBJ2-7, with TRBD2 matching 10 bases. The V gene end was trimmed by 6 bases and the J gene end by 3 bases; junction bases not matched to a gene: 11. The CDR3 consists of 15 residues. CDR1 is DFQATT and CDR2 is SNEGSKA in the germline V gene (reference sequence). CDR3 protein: CSAPDWTSGNYEQYF. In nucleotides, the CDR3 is TGCAGTGCACCCGACTGGACTAGCGGAAACTACGAGCAGTACTTC.

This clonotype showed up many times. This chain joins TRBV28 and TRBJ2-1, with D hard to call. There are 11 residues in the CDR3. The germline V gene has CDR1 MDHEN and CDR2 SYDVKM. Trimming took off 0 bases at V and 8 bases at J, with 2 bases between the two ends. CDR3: CASSLWDEQFF. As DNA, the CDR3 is TGTGCCAGCAGTTTATGGGATGAGCAGTTCTTC.

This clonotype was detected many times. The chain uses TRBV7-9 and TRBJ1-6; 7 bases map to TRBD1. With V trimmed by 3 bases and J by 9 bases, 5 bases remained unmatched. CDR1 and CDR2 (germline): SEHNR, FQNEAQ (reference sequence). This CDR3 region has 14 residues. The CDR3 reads CASSFPEGASPLHF. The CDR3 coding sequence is TGTGCCAGCAGCTTTCCCGAGGGGGCTTCACCCCTCCACTTT.

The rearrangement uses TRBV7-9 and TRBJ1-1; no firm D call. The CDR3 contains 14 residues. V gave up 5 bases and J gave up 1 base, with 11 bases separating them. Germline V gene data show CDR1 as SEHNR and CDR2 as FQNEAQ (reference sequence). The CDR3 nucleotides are TGTGCCAGCAGCCTAATTTACAGGAACACTGAAGCTTTCTTT. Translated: CASSLIYRNTEAFF.

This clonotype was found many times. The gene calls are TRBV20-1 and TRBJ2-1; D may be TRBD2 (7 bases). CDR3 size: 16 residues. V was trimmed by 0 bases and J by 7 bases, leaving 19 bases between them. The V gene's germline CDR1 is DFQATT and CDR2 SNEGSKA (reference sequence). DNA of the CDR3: TGCAGTGCTAGAGATGGGGGGGGCGGAGTAAAGAATGAGCAGTTCTTC. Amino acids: CSARDGGGGVKNEQFF.

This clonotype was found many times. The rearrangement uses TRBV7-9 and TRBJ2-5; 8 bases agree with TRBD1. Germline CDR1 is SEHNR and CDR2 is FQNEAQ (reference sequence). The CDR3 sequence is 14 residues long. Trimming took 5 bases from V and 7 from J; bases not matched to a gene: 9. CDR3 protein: CASSGTGGRGTQYF. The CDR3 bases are TGTGCCAGCAGCGGAACAGGGGGAAGGGGGACCCAGTACTTC.

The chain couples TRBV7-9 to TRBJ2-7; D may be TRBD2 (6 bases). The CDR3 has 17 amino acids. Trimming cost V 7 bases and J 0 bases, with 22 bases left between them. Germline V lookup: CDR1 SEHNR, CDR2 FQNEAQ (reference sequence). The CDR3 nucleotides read TGTGCCAGCACCGACAGACAAAGCGGGTCGAGCTCCTACGAGCAGTACTTC. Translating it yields CASTDRQSGSSSYEQYF.

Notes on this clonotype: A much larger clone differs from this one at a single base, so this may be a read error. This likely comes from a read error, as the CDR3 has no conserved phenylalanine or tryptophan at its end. CDR3 bases: TGCAGCGTTGAATGGCGGGAGGGCCCTTACAATGAGCAGTTCTCC. Translated: CSVEWREGPYNEQFS. The chain uses TRBV29-1 and TRBJ2-1, with 9 bases identical to TRBD2. There are 15 residues in the CDR3. The germline V gene has CDR1 SQVTM and CDR2 ANQGSEA. V shed 2 bases and J 4 bases; nucleotides not matched to a gene: 6.

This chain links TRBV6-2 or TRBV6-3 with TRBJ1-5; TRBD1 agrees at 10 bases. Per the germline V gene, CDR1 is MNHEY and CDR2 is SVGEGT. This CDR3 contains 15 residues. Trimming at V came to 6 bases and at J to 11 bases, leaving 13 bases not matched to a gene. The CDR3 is CASRPGTGASEAQHF. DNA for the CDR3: TGTGCCAGCAGGCCCGGGACAGGGGCCTCAGAGGCCCAGCATTTT.

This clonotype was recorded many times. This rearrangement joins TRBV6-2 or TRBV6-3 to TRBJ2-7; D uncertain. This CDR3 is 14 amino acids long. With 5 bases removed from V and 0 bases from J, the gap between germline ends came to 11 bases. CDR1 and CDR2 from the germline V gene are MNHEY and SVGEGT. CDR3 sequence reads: CASSRVPSSYEQYF. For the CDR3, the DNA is TGTGCCAGCAGTCGGGTCCCTAGCTCCTACGAGCAGTACTTC.

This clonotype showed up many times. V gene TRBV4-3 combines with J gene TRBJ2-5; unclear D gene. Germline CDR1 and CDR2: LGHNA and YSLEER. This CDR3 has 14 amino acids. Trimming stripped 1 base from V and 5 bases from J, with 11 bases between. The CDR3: CASSQGFVDETQYF. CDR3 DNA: TGCGCCAGCAGCCAAGGCTTCGTTGATGAGACCCAGTACTTC.

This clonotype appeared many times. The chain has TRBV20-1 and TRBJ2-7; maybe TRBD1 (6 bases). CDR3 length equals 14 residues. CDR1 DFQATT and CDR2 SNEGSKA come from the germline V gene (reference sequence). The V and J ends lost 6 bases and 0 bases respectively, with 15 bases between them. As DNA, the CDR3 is TGCAGTGCCCAATCCGGACAGAGCTCCTACGAGCAGTACTTC. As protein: CSAQSGQSSYEQYF.

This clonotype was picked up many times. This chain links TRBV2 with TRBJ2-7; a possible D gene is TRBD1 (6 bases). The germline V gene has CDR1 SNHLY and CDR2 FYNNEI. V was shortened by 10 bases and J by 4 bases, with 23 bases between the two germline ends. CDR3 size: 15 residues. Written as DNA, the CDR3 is TGTGCCACCCGGACAGATTCAAATGGAGATTACGAGCAGTACTTC. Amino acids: CATRTDSNGDYEQYF.

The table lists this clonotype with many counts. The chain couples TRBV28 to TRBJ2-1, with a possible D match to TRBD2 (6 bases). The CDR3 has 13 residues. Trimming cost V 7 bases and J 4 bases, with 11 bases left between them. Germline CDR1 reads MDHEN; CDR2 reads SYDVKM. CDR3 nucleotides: TGTGCCAGCATCCTCAGCGGGTACAATGAGCAGTTCTTC. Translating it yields CASILSGYNEQFF.

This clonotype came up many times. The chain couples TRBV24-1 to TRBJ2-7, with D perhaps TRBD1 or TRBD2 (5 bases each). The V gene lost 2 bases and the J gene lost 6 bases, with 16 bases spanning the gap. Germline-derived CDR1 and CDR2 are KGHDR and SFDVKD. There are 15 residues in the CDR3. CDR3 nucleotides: TGTGCCACCAGTGATTCGCGAGGGGCCTCTCTCGAGCAGTACTTC. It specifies CATSDSRGASLEQYF.

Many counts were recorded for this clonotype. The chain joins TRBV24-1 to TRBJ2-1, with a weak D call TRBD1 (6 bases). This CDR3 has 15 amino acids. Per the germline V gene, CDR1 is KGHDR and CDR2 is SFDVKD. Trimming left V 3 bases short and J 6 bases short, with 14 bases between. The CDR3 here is CATSDPRTVGNEQFF. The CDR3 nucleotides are TGTGCCACCAGTGATCCCCGGACAGTGGGCAATGAGCAGTTCTTC.

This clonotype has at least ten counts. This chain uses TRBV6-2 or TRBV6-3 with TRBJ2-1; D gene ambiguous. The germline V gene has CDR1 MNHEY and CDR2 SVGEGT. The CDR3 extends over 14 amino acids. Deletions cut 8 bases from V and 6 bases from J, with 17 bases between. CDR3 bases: TGTGCCAGCGTCAAAAGAGGCCTAGGCAATGAGCAGTTCTTC. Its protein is CASVKRGLGNEQFF.